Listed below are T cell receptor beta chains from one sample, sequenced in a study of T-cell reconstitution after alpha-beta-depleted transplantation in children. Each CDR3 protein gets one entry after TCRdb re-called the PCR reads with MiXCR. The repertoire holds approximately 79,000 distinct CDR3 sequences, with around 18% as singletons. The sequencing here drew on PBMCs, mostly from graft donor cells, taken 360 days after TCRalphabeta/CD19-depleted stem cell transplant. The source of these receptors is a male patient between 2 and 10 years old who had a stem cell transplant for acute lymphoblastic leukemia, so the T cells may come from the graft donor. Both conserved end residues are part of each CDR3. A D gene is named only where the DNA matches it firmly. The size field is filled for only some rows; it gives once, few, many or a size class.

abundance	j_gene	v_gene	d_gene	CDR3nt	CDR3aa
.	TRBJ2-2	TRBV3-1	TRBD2	TGTGCCAGCAGCCATGCGTTTAAAGCGGGAGAGGCCGGGGAGCTGTTTTTT	CASSHAFKAGEAGELFF
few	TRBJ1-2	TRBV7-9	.	TGTGCCAGCAGCTTAGTAGATTATGGCTACACCTTC	CASSLVDYGYTF
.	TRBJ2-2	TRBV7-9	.	TGTGCCAGCAGCTCCGCCAACACCGGGGAGCTGTTTTTT	CASSSANTGELFF
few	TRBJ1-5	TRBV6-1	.	TGTGCCAGCAGTGTAATCTCGGGACTTCAGCCCCAGCATTTT	CASSVISGLQPQHF
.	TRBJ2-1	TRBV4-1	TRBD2	TGCGCCAGCAGTCCCGGGACTAGGTTCCACAATGAGCAGTTCTTC	CASSPGTRFHNEQFF
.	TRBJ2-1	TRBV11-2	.	TGTGCCAGCAGCTTACTTGAGCGGCCAAAGTCCTACAATGAGCAGTTCTTC	CASSLLERPKSYNEQFF
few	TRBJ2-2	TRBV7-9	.	TGTGCCAGCAGCTTACTTGGCGGGACCACCGGGGAGCTGTTTTTT	CASSLLGGTTGELFF
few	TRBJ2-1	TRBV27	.	TGTGCCAGCATGAGGCTCTCAGGGAACAATGAGCAGTTCTTC	CASMRLSGNNEQFF
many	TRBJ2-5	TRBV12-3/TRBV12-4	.	TGTGCCAGCAGTTTAGGACAGGTTCAAGAGACCCAGTACTTC	CASSLGQVQETQYF
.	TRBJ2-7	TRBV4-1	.	TGCGCCAGCAGCCACTTTCCTACGGGGTGGGGAGCCTACGAGCAGTACTTC	CASSHFPTGWGAYEQYF
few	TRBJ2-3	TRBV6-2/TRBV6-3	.	TGTGCCAGCAGTTACTATTGGAGGTCAGATACGCAGTATTTT	CASSYYWRSDTQYF
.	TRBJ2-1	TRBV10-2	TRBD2	TGCGCCAGCAGTGAGCCACCGACTAGCCTTTCCTACAATGAGCAGTTCTTC	CASSEPPTSLSYNEQFF
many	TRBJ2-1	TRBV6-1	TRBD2	TGTGCCAGCAGTATTGGACTAGCGGGCCCCAGCTCCTACAATGAGCAGTTCTTC	CASSIGLAGPSSYNEQFF
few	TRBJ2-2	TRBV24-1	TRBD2	TGTGCCACTATGCGACTAGCGGAAAACACCGGGGAGCTGTTTTTT	CATMRLAENTGELFF
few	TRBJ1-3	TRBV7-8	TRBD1	TGTGCCAGCAGCTCCCGAGAGATGACAGGGGGCGGAAACACCATATATTTT	CASSSREMTGGGNTIYF
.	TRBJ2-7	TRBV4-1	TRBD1	TGCGCCAGCAGCCAACGTACGGAGACAGGGAATGTCTACGAGCAGTACTTC	CASSQRTETGNVYEQYF
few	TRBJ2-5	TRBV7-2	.	TGTGCCAGCAGCCAAAGTGTTCGTCAAGAGACCCAGTACTTC	CASSQSVRQETQYF
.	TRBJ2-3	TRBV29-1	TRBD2	TGCAGCGTTGTGGGAGGGTATCAGGAGTGGGGTATAAAGACAGATACGCAGTATTTT	CSVVGGYQEWGIKTDTQYF
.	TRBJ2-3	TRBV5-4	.	TGTGCCAGCAGCTCCGGACTCCACACAGATACGCAGTATTTT	CASSSGLHTDTQYF
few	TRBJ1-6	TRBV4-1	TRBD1	TGCGCCAGCAGCCAAGTACCCGGGACAGGGGGCGCGCAGAACCTCCACTTT	CASSQVPGTGGAQNLHF
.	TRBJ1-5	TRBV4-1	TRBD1	TGCGCCAGCAGCCATGGGACAGAGGGACAGCCCCAGCATTTT	CASSHGTEGQPQHF
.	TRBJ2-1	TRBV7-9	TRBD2	TGTGCCAGCAGCCCACTCACGGGACTAGGAAACAATGAGCAGTTCTTC	CASSPLTGLGNNEQFF
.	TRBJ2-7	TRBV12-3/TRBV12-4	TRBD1	TGTGCCAGCAGTGCGCGGACAGGGGGCGTGAGTTCCTACGAGCAGTACTTC	CASSARTGGVSSYEQYF
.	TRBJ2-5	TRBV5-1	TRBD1	TGCGCCAGCAGCCCGGGGGACAGGGGGCAGGAGACCCAGTACTTC	CASSPGDRGQETQYF
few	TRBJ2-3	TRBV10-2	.	TGCGCCACCGAATATTCCGCTAGCACAGATACGCAGTATTTT	CATEYSASTDTQYF
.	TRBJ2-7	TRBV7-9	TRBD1	TGTGCCAGCAGCAACACAGGGGCCAGCTCCTACGAGCAGTACTTC	CASSNTGASSYEQYF
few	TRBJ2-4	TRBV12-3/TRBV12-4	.	TGTGCCAGCAGAAAAACAGGGAGATACATTCAGTACTTC	CASRKTGRYIQYF
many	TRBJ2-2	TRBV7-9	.	TGTGCCAGCAGCTTAGTTCGGACCGGGGAGCTGTTTTTT	CASSLVRTGELFF
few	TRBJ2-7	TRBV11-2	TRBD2	TGTGCCAGCAGCTTAACTAGCGGGAGTTTCGAGCAGTACTTC	CASSLTSGSFEQYF
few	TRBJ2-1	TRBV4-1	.	TGCGCCAGCAGCCAAATCTTTGGGGGTACCTACAATGAGCAGTTCTTC	CASSQIFGGTYNEQFF
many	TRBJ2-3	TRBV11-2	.	TGTGCCAGCAGCTTAGTAGGGGAGTCGGGAGATACGCAGTATTTT	CASSLVGESGDTQYF
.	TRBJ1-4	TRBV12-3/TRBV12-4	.	TGTGCCAGCTCCCCCAGGGGTAGGGGCGCTCCCAATGAAAAACTGTTTTTT	CASSPRGRGAPNEKLFF
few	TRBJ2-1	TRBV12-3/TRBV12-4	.	TGTGCCAGCAGTTTAAGGCCTAGTTCCTACAATGAGCAGTTCTTC	CASSLRPSSYNEQFF
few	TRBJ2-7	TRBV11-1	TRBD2	TGTGCCAGCAGCCCGGAGCGGGAGGGCCCGGACGAGCAGTACTTC	CASSPEREGPDEQYF
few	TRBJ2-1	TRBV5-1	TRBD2	TGCGCCAGCAGCTTGTTGACGGGAGGGCCATACAATGAGCAGTTCTTC	CASSLLTGGPYNEQFF
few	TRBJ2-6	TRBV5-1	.	TGCGCCAGCAGCACTTTGATGAGGGATGGGGCCAACGTCCTGACTTTC	CASSTLMRDGANVLTF
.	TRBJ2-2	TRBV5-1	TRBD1	TGCGCCAGCAGCAAACCCGGGACAGGGACCACCGGGGAGCTGTTTTTT	CASSKPGTGTTGELFF
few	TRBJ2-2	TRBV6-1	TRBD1	TGTGCCAGCAGTCCACAGGGGACGAACACCGGGGAGCTGTTTTTT	CASSPQGTNTGELFF
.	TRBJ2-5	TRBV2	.	TGTGCCAGCAGTAATCGAGCGGTGGAGACCCAGTACTTC	CASSNRAVETQYF
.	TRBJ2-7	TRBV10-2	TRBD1	TGCGCCAGCAGTTTGTCCGGGACAGGGTTATACGAGCAGTACTTC	CASSLSGTGLYEQYF
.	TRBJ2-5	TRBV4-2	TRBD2	TGTGCCAGCAGCCAAGCCGGGACTACCTGGAAGACCCAGTACTTC	CASSQAGTTWKTQYF
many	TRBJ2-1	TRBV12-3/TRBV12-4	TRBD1	TGTGCCAGCAGCCCGGGACAGGGGGCTAGTAATGAGCAGTTCTTC	CASSPGQGASNEQFF